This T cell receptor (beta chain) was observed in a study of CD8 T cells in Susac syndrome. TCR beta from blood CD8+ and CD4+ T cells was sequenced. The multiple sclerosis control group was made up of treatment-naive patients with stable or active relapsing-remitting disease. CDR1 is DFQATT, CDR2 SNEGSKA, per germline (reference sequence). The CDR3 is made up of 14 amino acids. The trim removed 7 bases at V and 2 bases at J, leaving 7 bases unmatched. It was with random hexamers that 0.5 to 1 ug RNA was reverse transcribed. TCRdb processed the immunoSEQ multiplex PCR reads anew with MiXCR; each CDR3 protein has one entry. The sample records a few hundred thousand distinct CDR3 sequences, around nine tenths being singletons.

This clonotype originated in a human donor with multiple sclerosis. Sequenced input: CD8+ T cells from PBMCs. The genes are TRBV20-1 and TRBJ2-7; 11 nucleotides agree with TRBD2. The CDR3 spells CSVTTSGVAYEQYF. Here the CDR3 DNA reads TGCAGTGTCACGACTAGCGGGGTAGCCTACGAGCAGTACTTC.